The sequence of this T cell receptor (beta chain) was determined in a study of blood T cell repertoires in COVID-19. For the study at large: T cells, B-cell-depleted T cells, or PBMCs supplied cDNA or gDNA.

From germline, CDR1 is LGHNA and CDR2 YNFKEQ. Germline trimming cut 1 base from V and 7 bases from J; bases unmatched to any gene: 7. CDR3 length equals 17 residues. As processed by the authors: Cell counts per sample came from amplifying reference gene primers. Using immunoSEQ multiplex PCR, the repertoire was profiled, and TCRdb retains in-frame clones only, with some absent. V and J calls and clone size come straight from that table; D and trimming were deduced from the DNA. The table shows roughly 170,000 clones, with around 80% occurring only once. The clonotype was recovered from a human donor in a cohort sampled during active COVID-19. The gene calls are TRBV4-2 and TRBJ2-7, with 16 nucleotides matching TRBD2. The sequenced material came from peripheral blood. The CDR3 coding sequence is TGTGCCAGCAGCCAAGTGGGGACTAGCGGGGGGGCAGAAGAGCAGTACTTC. As protein: CASSQVGTSGGAEEQYF.